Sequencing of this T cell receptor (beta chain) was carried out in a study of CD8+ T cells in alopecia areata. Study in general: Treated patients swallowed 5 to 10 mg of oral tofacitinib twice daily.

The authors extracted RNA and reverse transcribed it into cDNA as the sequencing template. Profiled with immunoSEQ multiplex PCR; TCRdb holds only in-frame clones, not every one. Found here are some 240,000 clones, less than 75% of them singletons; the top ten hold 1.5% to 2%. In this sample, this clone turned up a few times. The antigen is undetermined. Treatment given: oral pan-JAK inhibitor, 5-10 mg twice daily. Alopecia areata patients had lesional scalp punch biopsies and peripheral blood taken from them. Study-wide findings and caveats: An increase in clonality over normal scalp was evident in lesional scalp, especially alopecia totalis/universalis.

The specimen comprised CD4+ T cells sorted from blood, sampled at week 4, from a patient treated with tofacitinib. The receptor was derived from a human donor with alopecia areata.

The DNA for the CDR3 is TGCGCCAGCAGCCAAGAGAGGGGTAGGGCCTACGAGCAGTACTTC. Amino acid sequence: CASSQERGRAYEQYF. The chain recombines TRBV4-3 with TRBJ2-7, with D perhaps TRBD1 or TRBD2 (5 bases each). CDR3 length: 15 residues. The germline gives CDR1 LGHNA, CDR2 YSLEER. Trimming took off 0 bases at V and 2 bases at J, with 11 bases between the two ends.